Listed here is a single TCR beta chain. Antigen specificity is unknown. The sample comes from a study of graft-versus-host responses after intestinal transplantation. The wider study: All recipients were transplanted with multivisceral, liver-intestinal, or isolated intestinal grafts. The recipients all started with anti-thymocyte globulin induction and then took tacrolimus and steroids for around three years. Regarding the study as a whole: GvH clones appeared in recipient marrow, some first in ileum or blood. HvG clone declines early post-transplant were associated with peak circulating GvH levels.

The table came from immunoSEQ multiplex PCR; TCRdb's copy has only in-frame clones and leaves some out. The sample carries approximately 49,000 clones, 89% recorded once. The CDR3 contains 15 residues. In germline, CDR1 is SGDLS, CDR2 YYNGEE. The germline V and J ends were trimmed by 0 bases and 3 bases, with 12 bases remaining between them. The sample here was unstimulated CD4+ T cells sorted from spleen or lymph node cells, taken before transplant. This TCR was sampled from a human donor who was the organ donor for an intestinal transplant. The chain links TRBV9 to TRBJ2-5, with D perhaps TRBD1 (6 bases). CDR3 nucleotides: TGTGCCAGCAGCGTAGGGGGGACATTGAAAGAGACCCAGTACTTC. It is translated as CASSVGGTLKETQYF. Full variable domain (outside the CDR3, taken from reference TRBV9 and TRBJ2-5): DSGVTQTPKHLITATGQRVTLRCSPRSGDLSVYWYQQSLDQGLQFLIQYYNGEERAKGNILERFSAQQFPDLHSELNLSSLELGDSALYFCASSVGGTLKETQYFGPGTRLLVL.